The 17 T cell receptor beta chains presented below share a single source sample, sequenced in a study of beta chain features in type 1 diabetes. The study's findings and limits: For Type 1 diabetes patients, all four CD4+ subsets carried TCRB CDR3s that were moderately but significantly shorter.

These receptors' antigens are unknown. The entirety of the isolated RNA underwent reverse transcription, so expressed TCRB transcripts were sequenced. TCRdb's copy holds only in-frame clones and misses some; the assay was immunoSEQ multiplex PCR. The sample shows roughly 250,000 clones, about a fifth of them seen only once. The sequenced material came from naive CD4+ T cells from blood. The origin of the receptors is a woman between 35 and 50 years old with type 1 diabetes.

V is TRBV7-9 and J is TRBJ1-4; the match to TRBD1 covers 10 bases. Germline V lookup: CDR1 SEHNR, CDR2 FQNEAQ (reference sequence). V lost 6 bases, J lost 7 bases, and 5 bases stayed unmatched. The length of the CDR3 is 14 residues. CDR3 bases: TGTGCCAGCAGTAGACAGGGGGCGGTTGAAAAACTGTTTTTT. Translation: CASSRQGAVEKLFF.

This clone was seen more than once but under ten times. The chain couples TRBV15 to TRBJ2-5; D unresolved. In germline, CDR1 is LNHNV, CDR2 YYDKDF (reference sequence). The CDR3 contains 12 residues. Trimming removed 1 base from V and 4 bases from J, with 4 bases in between. The DNA of the CDR3 is TGTGCCACCAGCAGAGCAGGAGAGACCCAGTACTTC. It is translated as CATSRAGETQYF.

The genes are TRBV6-1 and TRBJ1-1, with D hard to call. The V and J ends lost 8 bases and 1 base respectively, with 8 bases between them. CDR3 size: 12 residues. Germline CDR1 MNHNS, CDR2 SASEGT. In DNA form, the CDR3 reads TGTGCCAGCCAGGCAGGGAACACTGAAGCTTTCTTT. This codes for CASQAGNTEAFF.

This clone turned up a few times. This chain joins TRBV29-1 and TRBJ2-1; D is undetermined. V lost 2 bases and J lost 6, with 5 bases in between. The CDR3 spans 11 residues. Per the germline V gene, CDR1 is SQVTM and CDR2 is ANQGSEA. As DNA, the CDR3 is TGCAGCGTTGAACAGTTCAATGAGCAGTTCTTC. Translated: CSVEQFNEQFF.

The chain is built from TRBV30 and TRBJ1-2; D remains ambiguous. The length of the CDR3 is 14 residues. From germline, CDR1 is GTSNPN and CDR2 SVGIG (reference sequence). Deletions cut 5 bases from V and 2 bases from J, with 15 bases between. The CDR3 DNA sequence: TGTGCCTGGCACCCAATCTATACCAACTATGGCTACACCTTC. Translating it yields CAWHPIYTNYGYTF.

The chain combines TRBV29-1 with TRBJ1-4, with 7 bases aligning to TRBD1. Germline loops: CDR1 SQVTM, CDR2 ANQGSEA. The CDR3 spans 15 residues. After removal of 4 bases from V and 8 bases from J, the junction contained 13 bases not matched to a gene. The CDR3 DNA reads as TGCAGCGTTGCAGAGGGTGGGACAGACTCCGAAAAACTGTTTTTT. Translated, it gives CSVAEGGTDSEKLFF.

V and J are TRBV29-1 and TRBJ2-5; D gene uncertain. The CDR3 runs to 11 residues. CDR1 and CDR2 from the germline V gene are SQVTM and ANQGSEA. V dropped 7 bases and J dropped 1 base, with 7 bases sitting between them. The CDR3 reads CSDDSQETQYF. CDR3 nucleotides: TGCAGCGATGACTCCCAAGAGACCCAGTACTTC. The full variable domain, rest sourced from reference TRBV29-1 and TRBJ2-5, is SAVISQKPSRDICQRGTSLTIQCQVDSQVTMMFWYRQQPGQSLTLIATANQGSEATYESGFVIDKFPISRPNLTFSTLTVSNMSPEDSSIYLCSDDSQETQYFGPGTRLLVL.

This clone was observed a handful of times. The chain joins TRBV10-3 to TRBJ2-7, with D hard to call. V lost 3 bases and J 3 bases, leaving 3 bases between the germline ends. The CDR3 loop spans 11 amino acids. Germline V gene data show CDR1 as ENHRY and CDR2 as SYGVKD. This CDR3 reads CAISDRYEQYF. In DNA, the CDR3 is TGTGCCATCAGTGACCGCTACGAGCAGTACTTC.

The rearrangement joins TRBV7-2 to TRBJ2-1, with D perhaps TRBD1 (6 bases). The germline gives CDR1 SGHTA, CDR2 FQGNSA. The CDR3 consists of 15 residues. V was clipped by 9 bases and J by 0 bases, with 15 bases between them. The chain's CDR3 is CASLRQVNSYNEQFF. The CDR3 DNA is TGTGCCAGTTTACGACAGGTTAACTCCTACAATGAGCAGTTCTTC.

The gene calls are TRBV27 and TRBJ1-5; perhaps TRBD1 as D (5 bases). V lost 3 bases and J 7 bases, leaving 10 bases between the germline ends. From germline, CDR1 is MNHEY and CDR2 SMNVEV (reference sequence). The CDR3 runs 13 residues. The DNA of the CDR3 is TGTGCCAGCAGTTTTACAGGAATCCAGCCCCAGCATTTT. Its protein is CASSFTGIQPQHF.

V is TRBV6-1 and J is TRBJ2-7, with 12 bases that match TRBD2. V trimming: 8 bases; J trimming: 4 bases; junction bases outside the gene matches: 6. Germline V lookup: CDR1 MNHNS, CDR2 SASEGT. CDR3 length: 14 residues. The CDR3 here is CASRTSGRLYEQYF. CDR3 sequence (DNA): TGTGCCAGCCGAACTAGCGGGAGGTTGTACGAGCAGTACTTC.

The V and J genes are TRBV30 and TRBJ2-3, with D possibly TRBD1 on 5 matching bases. CDR3 size: 11 residues. In germline, CDR1 is GTSNPN, CDR2 SVGIG (reference sequence). Trimming left V 1 base short and J 14 bases short, with 13 bases between. In DNA, the CDR3 is TGTGCCTGGAGTGGATCAGGGCCCCGGTATTTT. Translated, it gives CAWSGSGPRYF. The variable domain in full, completed from reference TRBV30 and TRBJ2-3, reads SQTIHQWPATLVQPVGSPLSLECTVEGTSNPNLYWYRQAAGRGLQLLFYSVGIGQISSEVPQNLSASRPQDRQFILSSKKLLLSDSGFYLCAWSGSGPRYFGPGTRLTVL.

J is TRBJ1-2 and V is TRBV30, with 11 bases fitting TRBD1. The CDR3 is 16 amino acids. CDR1 is GTSNPN and CDR2 is SVGIG in the germline V gene (reference sequence). With V trimmed by 2 bases and J by 6 bases, 11 bases remained unmatched. CDR3 sequence reads: CAWSWTGGQGENGYTF. The CDR3 bases are TGTGCCTGGAGTTGGACGGGGGGACAGGGGGAGAATGGCTACACCTTC. Using reference TRBV30 and TRBJ1-2 for the parts outside the CDR3, the full variable domain is SQTIHQWPATLVQPVGSPLSLECTVEGTSNPNLYWYRQAAGRGLQLLFYSVGIGQISSEVPQNLSASRPQDRQFILSSKKLLLSDSGFYLCAWSWTGGQGENGYTFGSGTRLTVV.

The CDR3 spells CASSSPTGTGANVLTF. The CDR3 nucleotides are TGCGCCAGCAGCTCGCCAACAGGGACTGGGGCCAACGTCCTGACTTTC. The chain joins TRBV5-1 to TRBJ2-6, with D tentatively TRBD1 (6 bases). Per germline, CDR1 SGHRS and CDR2 YFSETQ. Trimming pared 3 bases from V and 2 bases from J, leaving 12 bases between. The CDR3 has 16 residues.

This clone was seen only a few times. The rearrangement uses TRBV4-3 and TRBJ1-5, with unresolved D. Germline V CDR1 and CDR2: LGHNA, YSLEER. The CDR3 loop spans 15 amino acids. V lost 0 bases and J 4 bases, leaving 10 bases between the germline ends. Written as DNA, the CDR3 is TGCGCCAGCAGCCAAGAGCTCAGGCCGAATCAGCCCCAGCATTTT. This encodes CASSQELRPNQPQHF.

V gene TRBV9 combines with J gene TRBJ2-1, with 9 bases fitting TRBD2. Germline lookup yields CDR1 SGDLS and CDR2 YYNGEE. There are 15 residues in the CDR3. The J segment lost 9 bases and the V segment lost 0 bases, leaving 7 bases of the junction unmatched. The CDR3 DNA reads as TGTGCCAGCAGCGTAGTACCTAGCGGGAAGACTGAGCAGTTCTTC. It codes for CASSVVPSGKTEQFF.

The CDR3 loop reads CASSVMSSGANVLTF. The CDR3 DNA reads as TGTGCCAGCAGCGTAATGAGCTCTGGGGCCAACGTCCTGACTTTC. The chain employs TRBV9 and TRBJ2-6; D is unclear. There are 15 residues in the CDR3. V lost 1 base and J 0 bases, leaving 5 bases between the germline ends. The germline V gene has CDR1 SGDLS and CDR2 YYNGEE.